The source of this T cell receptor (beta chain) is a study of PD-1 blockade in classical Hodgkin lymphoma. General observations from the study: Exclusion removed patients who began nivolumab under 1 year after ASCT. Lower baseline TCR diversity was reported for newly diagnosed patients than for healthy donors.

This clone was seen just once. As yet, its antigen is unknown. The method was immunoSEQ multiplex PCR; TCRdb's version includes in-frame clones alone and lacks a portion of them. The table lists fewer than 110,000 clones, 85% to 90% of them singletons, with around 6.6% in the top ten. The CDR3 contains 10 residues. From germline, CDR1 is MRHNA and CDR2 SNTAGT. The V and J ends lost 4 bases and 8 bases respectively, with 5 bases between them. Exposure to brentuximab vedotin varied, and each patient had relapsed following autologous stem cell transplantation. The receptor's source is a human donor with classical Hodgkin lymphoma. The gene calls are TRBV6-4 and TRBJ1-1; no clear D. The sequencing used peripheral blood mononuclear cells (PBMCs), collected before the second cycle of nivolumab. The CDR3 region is CASSGREAFF. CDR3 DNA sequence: TGTGCCAGCAGTGGGCGGGAAGCTTTCTTT.